This T cell receptor (beta chain) is drawn from a study of radiotherapy plus CTLA-4 blockade in lung cancer. At the level of the study: Disease control was achieved by approximately 30% of patients, and objective responses by about 19%. Findings and caveats of the study: How blood T cell clones changed early, along with interferon-beta, reportedly forecast response best.

Germline values: CDR1 MNHEY, CDR2 SVGAGI. This CDR3 has 13 amino acids. V was clipped by 7 bases and J by 5 bases; unmatched bases: 7. Worth noting for this clone: Its specificity is not known.

Sequencing used immunoSEQ multiplex PCR; TCRdb keeps in-frame clones, though not all of them. The table includes roughly 98,000 clones, about four fifths detected once. This receptor was identified in a human donor with non-small cell lung cancer that progressed on radiotherapy plus ipilimumab. The rearrangement links TRBV6-5 to TRBJ2-7; 8 bases map to TRBD1. The sequencing here drew on peripheral blood, taken from a patient treated with radiotherapy plus ipilimumab. The CDR3, as DNA: TGTGCCAGCAATAACAGGGGGAGAGACGAGCAGTACTTC. Protein product: CASNNRGRDEQYF.